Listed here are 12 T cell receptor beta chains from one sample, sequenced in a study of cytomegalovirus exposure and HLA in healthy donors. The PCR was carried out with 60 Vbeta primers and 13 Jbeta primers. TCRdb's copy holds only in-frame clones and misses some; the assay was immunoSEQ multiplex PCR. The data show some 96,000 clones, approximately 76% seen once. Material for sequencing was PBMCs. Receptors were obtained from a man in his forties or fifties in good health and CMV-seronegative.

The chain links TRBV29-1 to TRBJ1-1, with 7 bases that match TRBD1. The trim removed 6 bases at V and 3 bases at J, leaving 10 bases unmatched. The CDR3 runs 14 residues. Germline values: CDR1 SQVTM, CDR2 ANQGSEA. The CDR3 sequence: CSVAHRGWDTEAFF. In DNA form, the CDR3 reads TGCAGCGTGGCCCACAGGGGATGGGACACTGAAGCTTTCTTT.

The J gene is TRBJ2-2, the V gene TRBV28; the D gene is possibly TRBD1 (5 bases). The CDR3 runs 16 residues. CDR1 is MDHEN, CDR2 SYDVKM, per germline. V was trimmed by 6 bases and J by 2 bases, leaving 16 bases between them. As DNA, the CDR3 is TGTGCCAGCAGCCCCCCGGACACTGAAAACACCGGGGAGCTGTTTTTT. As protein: CASSPPDTENTGELFF.

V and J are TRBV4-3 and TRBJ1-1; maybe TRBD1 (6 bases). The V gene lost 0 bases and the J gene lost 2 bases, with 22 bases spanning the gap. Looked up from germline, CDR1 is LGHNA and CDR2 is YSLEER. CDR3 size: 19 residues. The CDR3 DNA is TGCGCCAGCAGCCAAGATCAAGGATGGAAGAGGGGGGGAAACACTGAAGCTTTCTTT. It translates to CASSQDQGWKRGGNTEAFF.

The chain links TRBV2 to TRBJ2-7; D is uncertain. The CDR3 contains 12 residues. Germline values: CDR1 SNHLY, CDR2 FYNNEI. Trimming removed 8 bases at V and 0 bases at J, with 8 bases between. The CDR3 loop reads CASQQSSYEQYF. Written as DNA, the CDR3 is TGTGCCAGCCAACAGAGCTCCTACGAGCAGTACTTC. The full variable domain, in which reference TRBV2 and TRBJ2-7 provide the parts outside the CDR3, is EPEVTQTPSHQVTQMGQEVILRCVPISNHLYFYWYRQILGQKVEFLVSFYNNEISEKSEIFDDQFSVERPDGSNFTLKIRSTKLEDSAMYFCASQQSSYEQYFGPGTRLTVT.

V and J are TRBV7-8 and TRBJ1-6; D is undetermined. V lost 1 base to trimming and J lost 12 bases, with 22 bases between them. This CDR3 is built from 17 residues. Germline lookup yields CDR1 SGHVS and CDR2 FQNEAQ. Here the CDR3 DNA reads TGTGCCAGCAGCTTAGATTCGCAGGCTGGGCCGATCTTACCCCTCCACTTT. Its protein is CASSLDSQAGPILPLHF.

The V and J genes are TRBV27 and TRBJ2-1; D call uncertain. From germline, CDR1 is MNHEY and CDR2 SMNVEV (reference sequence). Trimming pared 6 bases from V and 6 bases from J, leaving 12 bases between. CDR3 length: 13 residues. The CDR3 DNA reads TGTGCCAGCAGGTATTCGGCTAGCAATGAGCAGTTCTTC. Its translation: CASRYSASNEQFF.

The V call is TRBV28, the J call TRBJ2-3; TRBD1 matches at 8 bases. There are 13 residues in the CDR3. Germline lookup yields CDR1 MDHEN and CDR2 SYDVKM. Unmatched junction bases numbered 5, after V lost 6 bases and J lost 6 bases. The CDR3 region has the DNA TGTGCCAGCAGCCCGACAGGGGTTGATACGCAGTATTTT. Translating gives CASSPTGVDTQYF.

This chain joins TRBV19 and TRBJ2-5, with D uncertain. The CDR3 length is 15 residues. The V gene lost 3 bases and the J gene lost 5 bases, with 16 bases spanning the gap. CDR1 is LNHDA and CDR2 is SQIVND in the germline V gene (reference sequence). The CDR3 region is CASSIDPGARETQYF. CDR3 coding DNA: TGTGCCAGTAGTATTGACCCAGGCGCCCGGGAGACCCAGTACTTC.

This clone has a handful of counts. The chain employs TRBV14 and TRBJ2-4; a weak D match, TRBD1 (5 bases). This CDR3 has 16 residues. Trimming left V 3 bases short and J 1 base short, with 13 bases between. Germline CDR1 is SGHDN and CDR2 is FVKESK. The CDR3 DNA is TGTGCCAGCAGCCATAGAGTTACAGGTGCCAAAAACATTCAGTACTTC. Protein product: CASSHRVTGAKNIQYF. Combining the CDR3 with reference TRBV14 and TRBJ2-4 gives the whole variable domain EAGVTQFPSHSVIEKGQTVTLRCDPISGHDNLYWYRRVMGKEIKFLLHFVKESKQDESGMPNNRFLAERTGGTYSTLKVQPAELEDSGVYFCASSHRVTGAKNIQYFGAGTRLSVL.

CDR3 amino acids: CASSLEGARWETQYF. The CDR3 nucleotides read TGCGCCAGCAGCTTGGAAGGGGCCCGTTGGGAGACCCAGTACTTC. This chain connects TRBV5-1 to TRBJ2-5, with D possibly being TRBD1 (5 bases). Trimming took off 0 bases at V and 5 bases at J, with 14 bases between the two ends. The length of the CDR3 is 15 residues. The V gene's germline CDR1 is SGHRS and CDR2 YFSETQ.

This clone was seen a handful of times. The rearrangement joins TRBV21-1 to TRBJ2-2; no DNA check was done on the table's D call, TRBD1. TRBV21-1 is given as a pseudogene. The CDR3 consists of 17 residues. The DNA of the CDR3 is TGTGCCAGCAGCCCCCGACACCCCAACCCGAACACCGGGGAGCTGTTTTTT. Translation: CASSPRHPNPNTGELFF.

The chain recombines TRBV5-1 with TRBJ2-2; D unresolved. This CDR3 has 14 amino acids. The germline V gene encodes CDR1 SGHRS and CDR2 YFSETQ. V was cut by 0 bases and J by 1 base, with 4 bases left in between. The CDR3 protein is CASSLAGNTGELFF. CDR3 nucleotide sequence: TGCGCCAGCAGCTTGGCAGGGAACACCGGGGAGCTGTTTTTT.